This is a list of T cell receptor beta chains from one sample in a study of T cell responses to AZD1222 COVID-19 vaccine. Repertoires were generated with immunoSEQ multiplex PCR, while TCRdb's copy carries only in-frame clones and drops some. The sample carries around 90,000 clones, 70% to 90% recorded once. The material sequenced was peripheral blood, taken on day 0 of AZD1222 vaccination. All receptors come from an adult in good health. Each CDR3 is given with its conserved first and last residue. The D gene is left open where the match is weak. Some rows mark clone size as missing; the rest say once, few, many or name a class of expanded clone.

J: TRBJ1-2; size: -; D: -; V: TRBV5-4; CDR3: CASSLGRGGGYGYTF; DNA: TGTGCCAGCAGCCTCGGTCGGGGGGGCGGCTATGGCTACACCTTC
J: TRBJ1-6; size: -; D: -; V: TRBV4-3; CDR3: CASSQDLWTVGSPLHF; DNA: TGCGCCAGCAGCCAAGATCTATGGACGGTGGGTTCACCCCTCCACTTT
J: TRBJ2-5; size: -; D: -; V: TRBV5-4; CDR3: CASSLVGGGETQYF; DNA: TGTGCCAGCAGCTTGGTGGGGGGTGGGGAGACCCAGTACTTC
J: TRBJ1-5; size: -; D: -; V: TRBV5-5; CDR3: CASSLEGARPNQPQHF; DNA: TGTGCCAGCAGCTTGGAAGGGGCCCGTCCCAATCAGCCCCAGCATTTT
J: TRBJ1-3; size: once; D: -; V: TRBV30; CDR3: CAWSVGSGGNTIYF; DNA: TGTGCCTGGAGTGTGGGCAGTGGAGGAAACACCATATATTTT
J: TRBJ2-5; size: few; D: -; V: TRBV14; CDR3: CASSLKDGLGARETQYF; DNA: TGTGCCAGCAGCCTTAAGGATGGTCTGGGGGCCAGGGAGACCCAGTACTTC
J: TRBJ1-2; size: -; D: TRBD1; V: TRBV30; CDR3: CAWTWGQGSNYGYTF; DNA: TGTGCCTGGACTTGGGGACAGGGGTCTAACTATGGCTACACCTTC
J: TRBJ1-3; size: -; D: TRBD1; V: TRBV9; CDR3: CASSGTGSSGNTIYF; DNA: TGTGCCAGCAGTGGGACAGGGAGCTCTGGAAACACCATATATTTT
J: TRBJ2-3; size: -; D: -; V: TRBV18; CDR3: CASSPFSDRSTDTQYF; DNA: TGTGCCAGCTCACCCTTTTCAGACAGATCCACAGATACGCAGTATTTT
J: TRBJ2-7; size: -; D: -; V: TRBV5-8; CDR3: CASSLEGSYEEQYF; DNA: TGTGCCAGCAGCTTGGAAGGTTCCTATGAAGAGCAGTACTTC
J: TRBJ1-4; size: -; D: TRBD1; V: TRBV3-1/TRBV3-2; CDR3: CASRRGQVNEKLFF; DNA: TGTGCCAGCAGAAGGGGACAGGTTAATGAAAAACTGTTTTTT
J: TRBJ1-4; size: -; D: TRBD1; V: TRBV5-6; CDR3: CASSLPTGGVEKLFF; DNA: TGTGCCAGCAGCCTACCGACAGGGGGAGTGGAAAAACTGTTTTTT
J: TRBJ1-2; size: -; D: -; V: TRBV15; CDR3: CATSRDRASYGYTF; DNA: TGTGCCACCAGCAGAGATCGAGCATCCTATGGCTACACCTTC
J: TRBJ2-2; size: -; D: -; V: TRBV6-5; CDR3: CASRGVRDTGELFF; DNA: TGTGCCAGCAGGGGAGTTCGCGACACCGGGGAGCTGTTTTTT
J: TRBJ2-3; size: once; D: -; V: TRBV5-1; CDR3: CASRIGGVDTQYF; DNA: TGCGCCAGCAGGATCGGGGGCGTAGATACGCAGTATTTT
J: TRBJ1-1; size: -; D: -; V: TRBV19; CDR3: CASSVFWGQNMNTEAFF; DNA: TGTGCCAGTAGTGTATTCTGGGGCCAGAATATGAACACTGAAGCTTTCTTT
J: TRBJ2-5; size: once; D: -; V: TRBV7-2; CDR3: CASRGGLPETQYF; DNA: TGTGCCAGCAGGGGCGGCCTCCCGGAGACCCAGTACTTC
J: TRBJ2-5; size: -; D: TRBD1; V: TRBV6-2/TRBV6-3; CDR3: CASSYGTGTIWETQYF; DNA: TGTGCCAGCAGTTATGGGACAGGGACCATTTGGGAGACCCAGTACTTC
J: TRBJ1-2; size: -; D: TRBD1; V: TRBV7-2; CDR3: CASSLDRGAGYTF; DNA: TGTGCCAGCAGCTTAGACAGGGGGGCTGGCTACACCTTC
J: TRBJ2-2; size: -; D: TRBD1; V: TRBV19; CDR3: CASSIIRDRGRTGELFF; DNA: TGTGCCAGTAGTATCATACGGGACAGGGGGCGCACCGGGGAGCTGTTTTTT
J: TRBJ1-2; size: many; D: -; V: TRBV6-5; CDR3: CASSIRPSGGGYTF; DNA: TGTGCCAGCAGTATTAGGCCGTCGGGCGGAGGCTACACCTTC
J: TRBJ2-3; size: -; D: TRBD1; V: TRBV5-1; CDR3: CASSIFKPGGIGTDTQYF; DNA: TGCGCCAGCAGCATTTTTAAACCAGGGGGTATAGGCACAGATACGCAGTATTTT
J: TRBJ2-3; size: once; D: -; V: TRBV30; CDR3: CAWSFPKAGLDGDTQYF; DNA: TGTGCCTGGAGTTTCCCGAAGGCGGGCCTTGATGGAGATACGCAGTATTTT
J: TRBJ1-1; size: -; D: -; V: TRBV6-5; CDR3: CASSKGPEAFF; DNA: TGTGCCAGCAGCAAGGGCCCTGAAGCTTTCTTT
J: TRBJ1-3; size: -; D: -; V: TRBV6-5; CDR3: CASSFSPRDGGNTIYF; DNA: TGTGCCAGCAGTTTCTCCCCTCGGGACGGGGGAAACACCATATATTTT
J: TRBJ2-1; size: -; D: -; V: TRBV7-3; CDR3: CASSLVSSVSYNEQFF; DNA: TGTGCCAGCAGCTTAGTATCTAGCGTCTCCTACAATGAGCAGTTCTTC
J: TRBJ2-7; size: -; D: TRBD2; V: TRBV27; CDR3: CASSPGLAGYEQYF; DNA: TGTGCCAGCAGTCCGGGACTAGCAGGCTACGAGCAGTACTTC
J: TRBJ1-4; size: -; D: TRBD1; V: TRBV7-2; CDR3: CASSQRQGGNEKLFF; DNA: TGTGCCAGCAGCCAACGACAGGGGGGCAATGAAAAACTGTTTTTT
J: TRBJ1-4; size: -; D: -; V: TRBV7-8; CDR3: CASSLAGGRLAIEKLFF; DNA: TGTGCCAGCAGCTTAGCGGGCGGGCGTCTGGCGATCGAAAAACTGTTTTTT